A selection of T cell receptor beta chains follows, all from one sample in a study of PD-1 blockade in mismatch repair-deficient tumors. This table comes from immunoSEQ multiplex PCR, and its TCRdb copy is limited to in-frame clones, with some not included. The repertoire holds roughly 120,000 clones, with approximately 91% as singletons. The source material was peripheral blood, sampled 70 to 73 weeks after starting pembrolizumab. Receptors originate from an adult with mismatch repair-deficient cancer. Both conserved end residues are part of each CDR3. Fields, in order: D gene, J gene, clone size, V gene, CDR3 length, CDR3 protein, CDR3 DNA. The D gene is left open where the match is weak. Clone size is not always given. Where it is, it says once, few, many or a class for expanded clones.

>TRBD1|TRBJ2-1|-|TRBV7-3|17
CASSLGPGQDIYNEQFF
TGTGCCAGCAGCTTAGGGCCGGGACAGGACATCTACAATGAGCAGTTCTTC
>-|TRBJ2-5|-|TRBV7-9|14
CASSSTGLKETQYF
TGTGCCAGCAGCTCTACAGGCCTCAAAGAGACCCAGTACTTC
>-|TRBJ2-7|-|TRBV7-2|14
CASSRDTRSYEQYF
TGTGCCAGCAGCCGGGACACCCGCTCCTACGAGCAGTACTTC
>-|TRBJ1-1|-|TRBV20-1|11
CSAPRNTEAFF
TGCAGTGCTCCCCGGAACACTGAAGCTTTCTTT
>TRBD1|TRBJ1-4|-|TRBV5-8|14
CASSRTGTNEKLFF
TGTGCCAGCAGCCGGACAGGCACGAATGAAAAACTGTTTTTT
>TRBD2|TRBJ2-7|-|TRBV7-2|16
CASSKRKTSGTYEQYF
TGTGCCAGCAGCAAAAGAAAGACTAGCGGAACCTACGAGCAGTACTTC
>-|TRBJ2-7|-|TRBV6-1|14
CASSGGRASYEQYF
TGTGCCAGCAGTGGTGGCAGGGCAAGCTACGAGCAGTACTTC
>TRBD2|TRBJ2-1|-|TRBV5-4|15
CASSLGLGEGLEQFF
TGTGCCAGCAGCCTAGGACTAGGGGAGGGCTTGGAGCAGTTCTTC
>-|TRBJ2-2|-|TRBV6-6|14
CASSPGLNTGELFF
TGTGCCAGCAGTCCAGGACTGAACACCGGGGAGCTGTTTTTT
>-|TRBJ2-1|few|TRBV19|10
CATYYNEQFF
TGTGCCACCTATTACAATGAGCAGTTCTTC
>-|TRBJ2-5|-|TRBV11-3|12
CASSRDIGTQYF
TGTGCCAGCAGCCGGGACATCGGGACCCAGTACTTC
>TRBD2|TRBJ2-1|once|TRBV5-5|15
CASSLGLADLDEQFF
TGTGCCAGCAGCTTGGGACTAGCAGATTTGGATGAGCAGTTCTTC
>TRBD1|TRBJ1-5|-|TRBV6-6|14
CASSQDRVDQPQHF
TGTGCCAGCAGCCAAGACAGGGTTGATCAGCCCCAGCATTTT
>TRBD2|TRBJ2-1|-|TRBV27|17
CASSEKMGLATYNEQFF
TGTGCCAGCAGCGAAAAAATGGGACTAGCGACCTACAATGAGCAGTTCTTC
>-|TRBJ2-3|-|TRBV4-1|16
CASSQVSGASADTQYF
TGCGCCAGCAGCCAAGTGTCGGGGGCGAGCGCAGATACGCAGTATTTT
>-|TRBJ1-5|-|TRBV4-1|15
CASSLRANGNQPQHF
TGCGCCAGCAGCCTCCGGGCTAATGGGAATCAGCCCCAGCATTTT
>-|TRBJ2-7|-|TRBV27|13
CASSLSGTAEQYF
TGTGCCAGCAGTTTATCGGGAACGGCCGAGCAGTACTTC
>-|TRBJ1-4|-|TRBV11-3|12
CASSLRGEKLFF
TGTGCCAGCAGCTTGCGCGGGGAAAAACTGTTTTTT
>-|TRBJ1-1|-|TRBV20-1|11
CSATQSTEAFF
TGCAGTGCCACGCAGTCCACTGAAGCTTTCTTT
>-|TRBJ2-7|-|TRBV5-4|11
CASSLGTSRYF
TGTGCCAGCAGCTTGGGGACCTCCCGGTACTTC
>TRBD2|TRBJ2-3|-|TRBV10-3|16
CAISESSGRAKDTQYF
TGTGCCATCAGTGAATCTAGCGGGAGGGCTAAGGATACGCAGTATTTT
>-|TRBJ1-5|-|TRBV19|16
CASTNIPGATNQPQHF
TGTGCCAGTACCAATATCCCAGGGGCTACCAATCAGCCCCAGCATTTT
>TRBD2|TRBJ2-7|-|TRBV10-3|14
CAISEREGGDEQYF
TGTGCCATCAGTGAGCGGGAGGGGGGCGACGAGCAGTACTTC
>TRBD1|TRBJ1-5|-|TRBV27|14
CASRLQGANQPQHF
TGTGCCAGTAGGTTGCAGGGGGCGAATCAGCCCCAGCATTTT
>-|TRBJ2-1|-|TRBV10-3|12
CAISAVYNEQFF
TGTGCCATCAGTGCGGTCTACAATGAGCAGTTCTTC
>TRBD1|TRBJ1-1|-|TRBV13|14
CASSRQGAGTEAFF
TGTGCCAGCAGCCGACAGGGGGCGGGAACTGAAGCTTTCTTT
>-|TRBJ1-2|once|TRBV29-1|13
CSVVGGANYGYTF
TGCAGCGTTGTAGGGGGAGCTAACTATGGCTACACCTTC
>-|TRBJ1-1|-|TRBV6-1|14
CASSVYTQNTEAFF
TGTGCCAGCAGTGTGTACACTCAGAACACTGAAGCTTTCTTT
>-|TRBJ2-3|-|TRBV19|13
CASSSASTDTQYF
TGTGCCAGTAGTTCCGCAAGCACAGATACGCAGTATTTT
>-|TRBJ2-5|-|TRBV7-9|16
CASSQGDRGFTETQYF
TGTGCCAGCAGCCAAGGTGACAGAGGGTTTACGGAGACCCAGTACTTC
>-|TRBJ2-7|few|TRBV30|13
CAWDTGIRGEQYF
TGTGCCTGGGACACAGGGATCCGGGGCGAGCAGTACTTC
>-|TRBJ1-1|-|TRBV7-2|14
CASSFLSGNTEAFF
TGTGCCAGCAGCTTCCTTTCAGGGAACACTGAAGCTTTCTTT
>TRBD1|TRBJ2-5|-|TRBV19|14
CASSLTGVQETQYF
TGTGCCAGTAGTCTCACAGGGGTCCAAGAGACCCAGTACTTC
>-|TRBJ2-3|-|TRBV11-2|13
CASSLGSGKTQYF
TGTGCCAGCAGCTTAGGTTCCGGCAAGACGCAGTATTTT
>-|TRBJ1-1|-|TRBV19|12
CASSFGGGEAFF
TGTGCCAGTAGTTTCGGGGGTGGTGAAGCTTTCTTT
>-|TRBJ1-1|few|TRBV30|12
CAWSAGNTEAFF
TGTGCCTGGAGTGCGGGGAACACTGAAGCTTTCTTT
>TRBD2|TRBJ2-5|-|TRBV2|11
CASGREETQYF
TGTGCCAGCGGGCGGGAGGAGACCCAGTACTTC
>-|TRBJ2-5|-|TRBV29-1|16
CSVEDVGRGIRETQYF
TGCAGCGTTGAAGATGTCGGCAGGGGCATTCGGGAGACCCAGTACTTC
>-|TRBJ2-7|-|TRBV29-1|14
CSVETGELLYEQYF
TGCAGCGTTGAGACAGGTGAACTTCTCTACGAGCAGTACTTC
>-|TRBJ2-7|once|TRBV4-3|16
CASSQSTSASSYEQYF
TGCGCCAGCAGCCAATCAACCAGCGCAAGCTCCTACGAGCAGTACTTC
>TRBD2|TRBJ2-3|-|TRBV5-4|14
CASSREGYTDTQYF
TGTGCCAGCAGCCGGGAGGGCTACACAGATACGCAGTATTTT
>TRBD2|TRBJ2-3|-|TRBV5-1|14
CASSGLARPDTQYF
TGCGCCAGCAGCGGACTAGCTAGGCCAGATACGCAGTATTTT
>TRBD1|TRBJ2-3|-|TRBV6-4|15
CASSDGTGDTDTQYF
TGTGCCAGCAGTGACGGGACAGGGGACACAGATACGCAGTATTTT
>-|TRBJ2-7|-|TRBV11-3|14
CASSPSGHAYEQYF
TGTGCCAGCAGCCCCAGCGGACACGCCTACGAGCAGTACTTC
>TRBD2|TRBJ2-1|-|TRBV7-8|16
CASSGRGGRVPNEQFF
TGTGCCAGCAGCGGGAGGGGCGGGAGAGTGCCGAATGAGCAGTTCTTC
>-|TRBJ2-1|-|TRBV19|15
CASSISENSYNEQFF
TGTGCCAGTAGTATTAGCGAGAACAGCTACAATGAGCAGTTCTTC
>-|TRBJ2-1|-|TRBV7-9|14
CASSLSRAGNEQFF
TGTGCCAGCAGCCTATCGAGGGCTGGAAATGAGCAGTTCTTC
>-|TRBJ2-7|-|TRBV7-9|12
CASTGGDYEQYF
TGTGCCAGCACAGGAGGCGATTACGAGCAGTACTTC